One T cell receptor beta chain is described in this entry. Its specificity is unknown. The data are from a study of T cells in Graves' hyperthyroidism and ophthalmopathy. For the study at large: Peripheral blood specimens were obtained at initial diagnosis, prior to any treatment.

Amplification of TCR beta CDR3 regions used RNA as the template. HTBI primers were used for first-round RT-PCR of the TCR CDR3. One entry per CDR3 protein, called by TCRdb with MiXCR from the multiplex PCR reads. Of about 460,000 distinct CDR3 sequences listed, approximately 23% are singletons. Study observations and caveats: A median around 6.4 months before onset, the model predicted ophthalmopathy. Most thyroid clonotypes expanded above 0.001 were also detected in blood.

Trimming took off 3 bases at V and 0 bases at J, with 5 bases between the two ends. Per the germline V gene, CDR1 is DFQATT and CDR2 is SNEGSKA (reference sequence). This CDR3 region has 12 residues. The clonotype originates from an older woman with Graves' ophthalmopathy. The chain carries TRBV20-1 and TRBJ1-2; D ambiguous. The source material was blood. DNA of the CDR3: TGCAGTGCTAGCACAGCTAACTATGGCTACACCTTC. It codes for CSASTANYGYTF.